This TCR beta chain comes out of a study of shared clonotypes between healthy human individuals. The study's findings and limits: Shared clonotypes across all four donors exceeded non-shared ones in generation probability. Larger estimated richness was generally seen in naive subsets than in memory subsets. Researchers sampled only blood; tissue repertoires likely differ.

TCRdb's table, derived via immunoSEQ multiplex PCR, lists solely in-frame clones and lacks some. The sample yields approximately 340,000 clones, around four fifths seen once. Within Nashville, Tennessee resided all donors, each a Caucasian adult. On this clone: Its target is unknown.

The clonotype comes from a young man in good health. Specimen: memory CD4+ T cells sorted from blood. Subset reported: CD45RA-negative fraction.

Here the CDR3 reads CASSATGSTGNTIYF. CDR3 nucleotides: TGTGCCAGCAGCGCCACAGGGTCTACTGGAAACACCATATATTTT. This chain uses TRBV5-6 with TRBJ1-3; D is possibly TRBD1 (6 bases). The CDR3 extends over 15 amino acids. The V end lost 4 bases, the J end lost 2 bases, and 13 bases lay between the germline ends. Germline CDR1 is SGHDT and CDR2 is YYEEEE.